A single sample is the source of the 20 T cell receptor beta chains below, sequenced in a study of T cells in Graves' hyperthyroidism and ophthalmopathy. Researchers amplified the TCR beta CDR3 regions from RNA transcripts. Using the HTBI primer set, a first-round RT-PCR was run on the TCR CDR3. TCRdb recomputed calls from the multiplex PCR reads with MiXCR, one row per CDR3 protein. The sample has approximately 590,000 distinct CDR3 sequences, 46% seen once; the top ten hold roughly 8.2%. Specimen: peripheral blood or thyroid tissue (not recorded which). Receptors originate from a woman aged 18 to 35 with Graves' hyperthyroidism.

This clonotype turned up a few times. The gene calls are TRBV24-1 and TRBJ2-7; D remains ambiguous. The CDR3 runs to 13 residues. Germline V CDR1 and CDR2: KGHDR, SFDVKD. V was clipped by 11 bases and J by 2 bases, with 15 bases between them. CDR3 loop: CASSDAETYEQYF. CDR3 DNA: TGTGCCAGCAGCGACGCGGAGACCTACGAGCAGTACTTC.

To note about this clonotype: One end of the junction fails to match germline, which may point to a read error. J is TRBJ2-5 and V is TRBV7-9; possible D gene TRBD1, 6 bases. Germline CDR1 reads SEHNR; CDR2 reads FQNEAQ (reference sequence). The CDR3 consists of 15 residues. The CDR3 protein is CASSQDHRAGDTQYF. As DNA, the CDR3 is TGCGCCAGCAGCCAAGATCACAGGGCTGGAGATACGCAGTACTTC.

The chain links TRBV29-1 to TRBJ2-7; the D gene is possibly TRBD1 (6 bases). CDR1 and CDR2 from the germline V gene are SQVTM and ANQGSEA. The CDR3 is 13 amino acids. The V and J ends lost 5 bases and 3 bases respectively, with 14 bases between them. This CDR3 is CSVRTEVGYEQYF. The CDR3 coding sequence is TGCAGCGTTAGGACAGAGGTCGGCTACGAGCAGTACTTC.

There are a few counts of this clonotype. This CDR3 reads CASSLYRQDRSPLHF. The CDR3 nucleotides are TGTGCCAGCAGCTTATATCGGCAGGACCGTTCACCCCTCCACTTT. The chain is built from TRBV13 and TRBJ1-6, with unresolved D. CDR3 length equals 15 residues. In germline, CDR1 is PRHDT, CDR2 FYEKMQ (reference sequence). V was trimmed by 2 bases and J by 9 bases, leaving 14 bases between them.

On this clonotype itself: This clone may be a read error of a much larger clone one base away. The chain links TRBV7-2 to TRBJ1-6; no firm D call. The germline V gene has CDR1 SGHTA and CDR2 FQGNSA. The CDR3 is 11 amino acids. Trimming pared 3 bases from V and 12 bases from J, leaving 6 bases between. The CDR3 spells CASSFDRPLHF. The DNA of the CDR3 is TGTGCCAGCAGCTTCGATCGACCCCTCCACTTT. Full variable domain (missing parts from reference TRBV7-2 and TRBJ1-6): GAGVSQSPSNKVTEKGKDVELRCDPISGHTALYWYRQSLGQGLEFLIYFQGNSAPDKSGLPSDRFSAERTGGSVSTLTIQRTQQEDSAVYLCASSFDRPLHFGNGTRLTVT.

The CDR3 loop reads CASGRMGGPTDTQYF. The DNA of the CDR3 is TGTGCCAGTGGCCGGATGGGAGGTCCCACAGATACGCAGTATTTT. This chain links TRBV19 with TRBJ2-3; weak D call: TRBD2 (6 bases). The CDR3 runs 15 residues. CDR1 LNHDA and CDR2 SQIVND come from the germline V gene (reference sequence). V lost 8 bases and J lost 2, with 17 bases in between.

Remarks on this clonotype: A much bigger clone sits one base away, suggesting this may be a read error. The CDR3 DNA reads TGTGCCAGCAGCTTAGTGGGGGGGCCGGACGAGCAGTACTTC. It is translated as CASSLVGGPDEQYF. The rearrangement uses TRBV7-9 and TRBJ2-7; tentative D call: TRBD2 (7 bases). The CDR3 sequence is 14 residues long. Trimming left V 1 base short and J 5 bases short, with 12 bases between. Germline V gene lookup returns CDR1 SEHNR and CDR2 FQNEAQ (reference sequence).

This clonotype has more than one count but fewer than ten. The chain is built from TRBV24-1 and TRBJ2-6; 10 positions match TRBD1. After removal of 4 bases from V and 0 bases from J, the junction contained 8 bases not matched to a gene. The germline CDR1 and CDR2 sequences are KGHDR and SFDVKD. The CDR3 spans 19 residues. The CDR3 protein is CATSDTTGGAGSGANVLTF. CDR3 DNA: TGTGCCACCAGTGACACGACAGGGGGCGCCGGCTCTGGGGCCAACGTCCTGACTTTC.

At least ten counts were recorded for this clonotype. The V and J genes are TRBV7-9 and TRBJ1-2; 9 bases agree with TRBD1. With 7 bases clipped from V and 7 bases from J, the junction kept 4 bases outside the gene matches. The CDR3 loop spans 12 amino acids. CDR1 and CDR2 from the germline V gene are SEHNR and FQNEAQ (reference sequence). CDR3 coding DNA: TGTGCCAGCATCGGGACAGGGCTTGGCTACACCTTC. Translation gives CASIGTGLGYTF. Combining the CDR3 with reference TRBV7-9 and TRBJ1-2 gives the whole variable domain DTGVSQNPRHKITKRGQNVTFRCDPISEHNRLYWYRQTLGQGPEFLTYFQNEAQLEKSRLLSDRFSAERPKGSFSTLEIQRTEQGDSAMYLCASIGTGLGYTFGSGTRLTVV.

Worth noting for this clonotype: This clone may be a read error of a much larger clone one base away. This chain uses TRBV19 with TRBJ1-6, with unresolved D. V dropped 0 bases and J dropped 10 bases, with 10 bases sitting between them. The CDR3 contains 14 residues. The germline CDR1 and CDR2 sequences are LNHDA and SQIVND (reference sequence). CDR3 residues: CASSIEDIGSPLHF. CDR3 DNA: TGTGCCAGTAGTATAGAGGATATTGGGTCACCCCTCCACTTT.

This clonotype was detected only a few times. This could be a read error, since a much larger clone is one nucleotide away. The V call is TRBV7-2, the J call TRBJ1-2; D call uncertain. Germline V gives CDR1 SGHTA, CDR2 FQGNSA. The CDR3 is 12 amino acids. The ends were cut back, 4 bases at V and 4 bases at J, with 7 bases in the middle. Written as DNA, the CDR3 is TGTGCCAGCAGCTCGCCGGTCTATGGCTACACCTTC. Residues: CASSSPVYGYTF. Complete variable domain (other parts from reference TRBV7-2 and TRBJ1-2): GAGVSQSPSNKVTEKGKDVELRCDPISGHTALYWYRQSLGQGLEFLIYFQGNSAPDKSGLPSDRFSAERTGGSVSTLTIQRTQQEDSAVYLCASSSPVYGYTFGSGTRLTVV.

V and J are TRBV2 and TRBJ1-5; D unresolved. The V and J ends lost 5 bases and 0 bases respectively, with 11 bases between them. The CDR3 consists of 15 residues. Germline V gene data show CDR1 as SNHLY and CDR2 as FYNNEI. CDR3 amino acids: CASSQDPGSNQPQHF. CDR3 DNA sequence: TGTGCCAGCAGTCAAGATCCTGGTAGCAATCAGCCCCAGCATTTT.

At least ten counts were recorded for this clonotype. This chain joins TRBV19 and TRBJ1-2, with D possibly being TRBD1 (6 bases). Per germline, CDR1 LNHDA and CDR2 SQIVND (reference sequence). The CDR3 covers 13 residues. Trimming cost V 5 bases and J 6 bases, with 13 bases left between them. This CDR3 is CASSLTGGDGYTF. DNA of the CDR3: TGTGCCAGTAGTCTGACAGGCGGCGATGGCTACACCTTC. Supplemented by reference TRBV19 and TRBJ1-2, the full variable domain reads DGGITQSPKYLFRKEGQNVTLSCEQNLNHDAMYWYRQDPGQGLRLIYYSQIVNDFQKGDIAEGYSVSREKKESFPLTVTSAQKNPTAFYLCASSLTGGDGYTFGSGTRLTVV.

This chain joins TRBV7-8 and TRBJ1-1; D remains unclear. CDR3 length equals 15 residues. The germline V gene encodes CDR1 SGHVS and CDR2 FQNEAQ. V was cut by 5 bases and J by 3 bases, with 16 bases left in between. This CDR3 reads CASSPTSPGDTEAFF. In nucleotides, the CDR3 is TGTGCCAGCAGCCCTACGTCCCCCGGGGACACTGAAGCTTTCTTT.

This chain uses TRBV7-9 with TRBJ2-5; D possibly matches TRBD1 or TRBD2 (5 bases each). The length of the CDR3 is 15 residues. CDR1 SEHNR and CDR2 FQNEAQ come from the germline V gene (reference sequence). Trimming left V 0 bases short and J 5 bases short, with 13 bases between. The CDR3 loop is CASSLAVRAGETQYF. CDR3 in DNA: TGTGCCAGCAGCTTAGCTGTGAGGGCAGGGGAGACCCAGTACTTC.

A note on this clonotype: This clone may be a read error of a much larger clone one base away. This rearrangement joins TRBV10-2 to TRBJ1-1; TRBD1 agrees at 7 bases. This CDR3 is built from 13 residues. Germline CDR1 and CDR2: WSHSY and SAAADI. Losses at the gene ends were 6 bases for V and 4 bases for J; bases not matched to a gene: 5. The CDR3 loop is CASSRDSVTEAFF. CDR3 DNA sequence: TGCGCCAGCAGCCGGGACAGTGTCACTGAAGCTTTCTTT.

The CDR3 here is CASRTQGPGSNEQYF. CDR3 in DNA: TGTGCCAGCAGGACACAGGGGCCTGGGAGCAATGAGCAGTACTTC. The J gene is TRBJ2-7, the V gene TRBV2; 7 nucleotides match TRBD1. The CDR3 contains 15 residues. Germline V CDR1 and CDR2: SNHLY, FYNNEI. J was trimmed by 7 bases and V by 6 bases; bases with no gene match: 15.

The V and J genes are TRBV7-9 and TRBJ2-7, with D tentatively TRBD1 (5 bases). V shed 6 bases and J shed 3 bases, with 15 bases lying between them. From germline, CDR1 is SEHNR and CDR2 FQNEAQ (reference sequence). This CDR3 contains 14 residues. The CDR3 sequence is CASSRRGRDYEQYF. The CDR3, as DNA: TGTGCCAGCAGTCGAAGAGGCAGGGACTACGAGCAGTACTTC. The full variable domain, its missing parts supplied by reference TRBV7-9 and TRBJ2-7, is DTGVSQNPRHKITKRGQNVTFRCDPISEHNRLYWYRQTLGQGPEFLTYFQNEAQLEKSRLLSDRFSAERPKGSFSTLEIQRTEQGDSAMYLCASSRRGRDYEQYFGPGTRLTVT.

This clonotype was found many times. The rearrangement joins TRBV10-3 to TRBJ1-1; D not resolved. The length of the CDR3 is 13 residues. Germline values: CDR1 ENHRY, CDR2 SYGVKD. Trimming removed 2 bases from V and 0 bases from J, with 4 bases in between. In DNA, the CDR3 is TGTGCCATCAGTGAGACCGTGAACACTGAAGCTTTCTTT. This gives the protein CAISETVNTEAFF.

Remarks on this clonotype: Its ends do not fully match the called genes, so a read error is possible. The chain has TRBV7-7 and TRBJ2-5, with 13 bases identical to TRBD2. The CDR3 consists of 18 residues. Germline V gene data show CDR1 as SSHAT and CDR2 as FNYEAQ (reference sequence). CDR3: CASSLELAGGRAQETQYF. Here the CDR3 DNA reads TGTGCTAGCAGCTTAGAACTAGCGGGGGGGAGGGCACAAGAGACCCAGTACTTC.